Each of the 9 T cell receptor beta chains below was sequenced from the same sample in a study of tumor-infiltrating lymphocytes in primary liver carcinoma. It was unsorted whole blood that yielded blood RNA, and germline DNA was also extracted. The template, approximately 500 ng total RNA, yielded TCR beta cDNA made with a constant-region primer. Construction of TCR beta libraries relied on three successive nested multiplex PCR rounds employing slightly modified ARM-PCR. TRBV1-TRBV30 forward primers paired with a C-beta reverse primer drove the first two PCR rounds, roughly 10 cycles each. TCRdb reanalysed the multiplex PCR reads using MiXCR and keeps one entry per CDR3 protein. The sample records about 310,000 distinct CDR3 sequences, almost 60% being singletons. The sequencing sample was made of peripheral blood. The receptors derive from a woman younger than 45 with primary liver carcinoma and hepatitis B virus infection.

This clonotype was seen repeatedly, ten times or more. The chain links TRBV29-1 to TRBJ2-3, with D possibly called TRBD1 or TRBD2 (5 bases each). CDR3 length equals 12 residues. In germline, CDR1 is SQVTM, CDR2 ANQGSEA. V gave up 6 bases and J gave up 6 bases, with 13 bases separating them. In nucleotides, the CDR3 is TGCAGCGTCAACGGGGCAGGGGATACGCAGTATTTT. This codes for CSVNGAGDTQYF.

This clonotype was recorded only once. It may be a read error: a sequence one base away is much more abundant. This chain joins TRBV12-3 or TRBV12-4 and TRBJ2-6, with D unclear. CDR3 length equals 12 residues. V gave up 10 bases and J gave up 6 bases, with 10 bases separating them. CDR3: CATRAAANVLTF. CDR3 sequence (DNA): TGTGCCACACGGGCGGCGGCCAACGTCCTGACTTTC.

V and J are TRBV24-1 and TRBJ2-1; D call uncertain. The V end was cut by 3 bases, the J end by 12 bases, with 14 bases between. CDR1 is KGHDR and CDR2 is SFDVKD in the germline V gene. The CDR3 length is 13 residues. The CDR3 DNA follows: TGTGCCACCAGTGATCCCTTCACAGCGCGGCAGTTCTTC. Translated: CATSDPFTARQFF.

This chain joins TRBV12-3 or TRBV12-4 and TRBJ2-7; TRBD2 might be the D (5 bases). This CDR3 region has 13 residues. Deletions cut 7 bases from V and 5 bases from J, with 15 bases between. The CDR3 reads CASNVGVRNEQYF. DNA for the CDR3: TGTGCCAGCAATGTGGGAGTTAGAAACGAGCAGTACTTC.

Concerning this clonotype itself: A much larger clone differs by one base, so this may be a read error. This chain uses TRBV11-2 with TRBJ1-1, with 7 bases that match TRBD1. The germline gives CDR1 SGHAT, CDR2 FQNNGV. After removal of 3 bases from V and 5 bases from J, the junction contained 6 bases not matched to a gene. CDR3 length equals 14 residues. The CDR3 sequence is CASSFTSTGTEAFF. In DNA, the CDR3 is TGTGCCAGCAGCTTCACCTCGACAGGGACTGAAGCTTTCTTT.

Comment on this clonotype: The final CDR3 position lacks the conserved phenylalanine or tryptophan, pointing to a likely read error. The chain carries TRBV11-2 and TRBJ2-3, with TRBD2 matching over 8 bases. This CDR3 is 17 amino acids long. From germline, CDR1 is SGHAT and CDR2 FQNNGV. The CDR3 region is CACSPRERREATDTQYY. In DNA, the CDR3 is TGTGCCTGCAGCCCCCGGGAGCGGCGGGAGGCCACAGATACGCAGTATTAT.

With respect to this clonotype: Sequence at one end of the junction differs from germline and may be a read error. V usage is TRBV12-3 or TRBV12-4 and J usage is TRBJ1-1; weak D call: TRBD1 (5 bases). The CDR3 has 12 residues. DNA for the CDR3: TGTGCCAGCAATAAGCAGGGTACTGGAGCTTTCTTT. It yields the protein CASNKQGTGAFF.

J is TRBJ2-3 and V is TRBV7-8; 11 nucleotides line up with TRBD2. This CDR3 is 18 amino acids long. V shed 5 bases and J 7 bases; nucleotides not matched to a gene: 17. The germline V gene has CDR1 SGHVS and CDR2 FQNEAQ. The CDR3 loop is CASSLIPPTSGSRHTQYF. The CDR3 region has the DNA TGTGCCAGCAGCCTTATCCCCCCAACTAGCGGGAGTAGGCATACGCAGTATTTT.

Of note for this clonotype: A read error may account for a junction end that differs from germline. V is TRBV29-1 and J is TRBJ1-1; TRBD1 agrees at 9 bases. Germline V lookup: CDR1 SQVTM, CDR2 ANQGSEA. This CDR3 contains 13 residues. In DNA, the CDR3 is TGCAGCGGATCTACAGGGGGCTGGCCTGGAGCTCTCTTT. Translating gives CSGSTGGWPGALF.